This TCR beta chain comes out of a study of blood T cell repertoires in COVID-19. Clones were read by immunoSEQ multiplex PCR, and TCRdb kept only the in-frame ones, dropping some. The sample shows some 300,000 clones, about 91% of them seen only once. This CDR3 region has 17 residues. Germline assignment: CDR1 MDHEN and CDR2 SYDVKM. V lost 3 bases and J 6 bases, leaving 21 bases between the germline ends. This receptor was identified in a woman younger than 45 who had recovered from COVID-19. The chain employs TRBV28 and TRBJ2-1; perhaps TRBD1 as D (6 bases). Material for sequencing was peripheral blood. This CDR3 reads CASSFDRLVGVSNEQFF. The CDR3 nucleotides are TGTGCCAGCAGTTTCGACAGGCTTGTAGGTGTTTCCAATGAGCAGTTCTTC.